This entry features one T cell receptor (beta chain) sequence. These data originate in a study of blood T cell repertoires in COVID-19. Study details: COVID-19 samples from acute and convalescent phases originated in the United States, Italy and Spain. Sources were T cells, B-cell-depleted T cells, or PBMCs; the material itself was cDNA or gDNA.

The V gene's germline CDR1 is SGHTA and CDR2 FQGNSA. Trimming took 4 bases from V and 7 from J; bases not matched to a gene: 13. This CDR3 is built from 17 residues. Authors' methods: Amplification with reference gene primers provided the estimates of nucleated cell counts. Libraries were prepared by immunoSEQ multiplex PCR; TCRdb keeps only in-frame clonotypes and omits some of them. The V and J calls and clone size are taken from that table; D and trimming were inferred from the DNA. The sample yields about 290,000 clones, approximately 90% seen once. The specimen was peripheral blood. The sequence came from a man between 35 and 55 years old with acute or convalescent COVID-19. This rearrangement joins TRBV7-2 to TRBJ2-3; the match to TRBD2 covers 11 bases. CDR3 in DNA: TGTGCCAGCAGCTCCATGAGGTGGGGACTAGCGGATTATACGCAGTATTTT. Its translation: CASSSMRWGLADYTQYF.